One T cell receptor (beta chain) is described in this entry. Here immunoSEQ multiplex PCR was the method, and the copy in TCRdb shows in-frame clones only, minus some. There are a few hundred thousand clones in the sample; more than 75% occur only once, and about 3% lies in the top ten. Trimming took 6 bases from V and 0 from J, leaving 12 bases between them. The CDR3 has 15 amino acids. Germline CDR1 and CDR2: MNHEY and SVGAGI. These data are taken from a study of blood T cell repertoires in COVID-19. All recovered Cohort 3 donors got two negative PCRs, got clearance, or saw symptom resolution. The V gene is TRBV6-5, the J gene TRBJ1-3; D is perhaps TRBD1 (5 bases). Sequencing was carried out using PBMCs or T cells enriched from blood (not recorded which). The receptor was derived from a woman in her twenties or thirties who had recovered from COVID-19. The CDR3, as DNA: TGTGCCAGCAGACAAACAGGTTACTCTGGAAACACCATATATTTT. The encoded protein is CASRQTGYSGNTIYF.